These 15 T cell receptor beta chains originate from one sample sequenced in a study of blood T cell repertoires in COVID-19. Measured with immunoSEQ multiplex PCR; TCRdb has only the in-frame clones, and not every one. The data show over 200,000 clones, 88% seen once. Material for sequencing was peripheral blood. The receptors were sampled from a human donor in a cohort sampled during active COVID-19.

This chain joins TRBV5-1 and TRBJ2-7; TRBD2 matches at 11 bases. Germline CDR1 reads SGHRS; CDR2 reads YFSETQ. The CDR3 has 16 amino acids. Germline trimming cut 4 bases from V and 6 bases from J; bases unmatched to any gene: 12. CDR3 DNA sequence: TGCGCCAGCAGCCCAACACTTAGCGGGGGGGAATCCGAGCAGTACTTC. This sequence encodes CASSPTLSGGESEQYF.

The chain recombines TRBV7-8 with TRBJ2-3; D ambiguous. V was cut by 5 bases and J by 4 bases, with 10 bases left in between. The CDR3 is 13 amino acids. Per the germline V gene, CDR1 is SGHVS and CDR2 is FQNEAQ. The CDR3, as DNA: TGTGCCAGCAGCCCCCCCCGGGCAGATACGCAGTATTTT. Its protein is CASSPPRADTQYF.

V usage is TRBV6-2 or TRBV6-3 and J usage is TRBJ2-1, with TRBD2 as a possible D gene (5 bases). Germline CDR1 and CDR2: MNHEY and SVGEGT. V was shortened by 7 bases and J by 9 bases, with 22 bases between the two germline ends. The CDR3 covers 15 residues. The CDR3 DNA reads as TGTGCCAGCAACCCTCCTACTAGTTATCACGGTGAGCAGTTCTTC. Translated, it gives CASNPPTSYHGEQFF.

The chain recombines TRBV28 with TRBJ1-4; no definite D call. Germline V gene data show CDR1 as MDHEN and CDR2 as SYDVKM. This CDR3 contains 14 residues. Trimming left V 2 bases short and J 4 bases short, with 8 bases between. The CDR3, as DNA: TGTGCCAGCAGTTTAGCGGCAAGTAATGAAAAACTGTTTTTT. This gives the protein CASSLAASNEKLFF. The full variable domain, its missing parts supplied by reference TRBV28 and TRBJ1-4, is DVKVTQSSRYLVKRTGEKVFLECVQDMDHENMFWYRQDPGLGLRLIYFSYDVKMKEKGDIPEGYSVSREKKERFSLILESASTNQTSMYLCASSLAASNEKLFFGSGTQLSVL.

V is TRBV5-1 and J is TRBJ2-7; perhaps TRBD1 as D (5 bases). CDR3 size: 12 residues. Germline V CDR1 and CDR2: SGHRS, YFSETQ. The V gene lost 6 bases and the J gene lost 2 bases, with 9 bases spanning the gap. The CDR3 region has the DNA TGCGCCAGCAAGGACATAGCCTACGAGCAGTACTTC. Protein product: CASKDIAYEQYF.

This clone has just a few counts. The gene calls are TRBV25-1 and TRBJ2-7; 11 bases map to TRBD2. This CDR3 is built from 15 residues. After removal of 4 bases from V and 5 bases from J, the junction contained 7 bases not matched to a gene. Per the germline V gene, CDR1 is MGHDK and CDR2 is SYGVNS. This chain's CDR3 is CASSGVAGGPHEQYF. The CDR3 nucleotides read TGTGCCAGCAGTGGGGTAGCGGGAGGGCCCCACGAGCAGTACTTC.

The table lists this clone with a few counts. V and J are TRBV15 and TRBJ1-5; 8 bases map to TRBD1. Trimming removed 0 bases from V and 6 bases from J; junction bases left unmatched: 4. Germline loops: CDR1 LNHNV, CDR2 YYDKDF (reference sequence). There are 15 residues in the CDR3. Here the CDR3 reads CATSRDRGQGQPQHF. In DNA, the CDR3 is TGTGCCACCAGCAGAGATAGAGGACAGGGTCAGCCCCAGCATTTT.

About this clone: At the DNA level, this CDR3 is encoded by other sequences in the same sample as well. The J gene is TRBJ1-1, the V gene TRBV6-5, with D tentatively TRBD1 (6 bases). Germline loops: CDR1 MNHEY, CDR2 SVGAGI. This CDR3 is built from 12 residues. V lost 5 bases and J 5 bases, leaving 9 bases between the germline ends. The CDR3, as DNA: TGTGCCAGCAGTCTTCAGGGGACTGAAGCTTTCTTT. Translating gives CASSLQGTEAFF.

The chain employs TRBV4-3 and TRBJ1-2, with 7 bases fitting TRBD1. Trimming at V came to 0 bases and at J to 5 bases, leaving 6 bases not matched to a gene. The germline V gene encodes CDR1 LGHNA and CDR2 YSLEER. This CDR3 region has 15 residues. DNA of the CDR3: TGCGCCAGCAGCCAAGAGGGACAGTCTTGGTATGGCTACACCTTC. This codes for CASSQEGQSWYGYTF.

In DNA form, the CDR3 reads TGCGCCAGCAGCCTAGCGGGACAGGGGGCCTATGGCTACACCTTC. Protein sequence: CASSLAGQGAYGYTF. V and J are TRBV4-3 and TRBJ1-2; 12 bases are a match to TRBD1. Germline-derived CDR1 and CDR2 are LGHNA and YSLEER. The CDR3 runs to 15 residues. V shed 4 bases, J shed 4 bases, and the junction held 4 bases outside the gene matches.

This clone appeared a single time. CDR3 residues: CASSQPFPSGNTIYF. For the CDR3, the DNA is TGTGCCAGCAGCCAACCGTTTCCTTCTGGAAACACCATATATTTT. The chain is built from TRBV3-1 (or the pseudogene TRBV3-2) and TRBJ1-3; D not resolved. V lost 2 bases and J lost 1, with 9 bases in between. Germline loops: CDR1 LGHDT, CDR2 YNNKEL (reference sequence). This CDR3 has 15 residues.

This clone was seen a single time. This CDR3 reads CASSLGGQNSYEQYF. CDR3 nucleotides: TGCGCCAGCAGCTTGGGGGGACAGAACTCCTACGAGCAGTACTTC. The chain has TRBV5-1 and TRBJ2-7, with TRBD1 identical over 7 bases. Per germline, CDR1 SGHRS and CDR2 YFSETQ. Trimming at V came to 0 bases and at J to 0 bases, leaving 3 bases not matched to a gene. CDR3 length equals 15 residues.

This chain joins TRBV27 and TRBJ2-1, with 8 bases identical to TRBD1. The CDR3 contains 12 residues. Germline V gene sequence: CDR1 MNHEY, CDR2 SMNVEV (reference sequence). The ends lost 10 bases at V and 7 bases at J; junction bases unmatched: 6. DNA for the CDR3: TGTGCCACCCAGACAGGGGCTAATGAGCAGTTCTTC. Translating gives CATQTGANEQFF.

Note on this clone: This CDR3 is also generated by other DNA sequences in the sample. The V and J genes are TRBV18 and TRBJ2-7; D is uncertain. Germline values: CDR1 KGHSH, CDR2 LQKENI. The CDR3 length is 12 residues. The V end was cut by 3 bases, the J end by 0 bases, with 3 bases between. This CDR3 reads CASSPSSYEQYF. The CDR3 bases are TGTGCCAGCTCACCTAGCTCCTACGAGCAGTACTTC. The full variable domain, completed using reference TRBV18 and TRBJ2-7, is NAGVMQNPRHLVRRRGQEARLRCSPMKGHSHVYWYRQLPEEGLKFMVYLQKENIIDESGMPKERFSAEFPKEGPSILRIQQVVRGDSAAYFCASSPSSYEQYFGPGTRLTVT.

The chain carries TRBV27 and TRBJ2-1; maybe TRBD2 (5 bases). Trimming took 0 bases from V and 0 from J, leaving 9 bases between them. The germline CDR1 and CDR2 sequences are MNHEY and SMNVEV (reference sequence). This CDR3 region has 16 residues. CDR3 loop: CASSLSLGSSYNEQFF. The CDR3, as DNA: TGTGCCAGCAGTTTATCTCTAGGGAGCTCCTACAATGAGCAGTTCTTC.